The rows below give T cell receptor beta chains drawn from one sample of a study of blood T cell repertoires in COVID-19. Only in-frame clones appear in the TCRdb table, and some are missing; sequencing was by immunoSEQ multiplex PCR. The sample consists of roughly 200,000 clones, 86% of them appearing once. Sequencing input: peripheral blood. The receptor set was obtained from a woman aged 50 to 60 with COVID-19, enrolled during active disease. Both conserved end residues are part of each CDR3. Fields, in order: D gene, clone size, J gene, V gene, CDR3 DNA, CDR3 protein. The D gene is left open where the match is weak. The size field is filled for only some rows; it gives once, few, many or a size class.

TRBD1 | - | TRBJ2-1 | TRBV7-8 | TGTGCCAGCAGCCCCCGCCCCGACAGGGTACATAGCAATGAGCAGTTCTTC | CASSPRPDRVHSNEQFF
TRBD1 | - | TRBJ1-5 | TRBV19 | TGTGCCAGTAGTACCCTGACAGGGCCAAATCAGCCCCAGCATTTT | CASSTLTGPNQPQHF
- | - | TRBJ1-2 | TRBV19 | TGTGCCAGTAGTATGAGATGGGGGGACTATGGCTACACCTTC | CASSMRWGDYGYTF
- | - | TRBJ1-1 | TRBV29-1 | TGCAGCGTTGAACATTTCCAGAACACTGAAGCTTTCTTT | CSVEHFQNTEAFF
- | - | TRBJ1-1 | TRBV2 | TGTGCCAGAACCGGACAAATGAACACTGAAGCTTTCTTT | CARTGQMNTEAFF
- | once | TRBJ2-2 | TRBV6-5 | TGTGCCAGCAGTTCCATCTCCAGGGGAACCGGGGAGCTGTTTTTT | CASSSISRGTGELFF
- | once | TRBJ1-5 | TRBV19 | TGTGCCAGTAGGGATGGGGCGGCAGGGCAAAAGCCCCAGCATTTT | CASRDGAAGQKPQHF
- | - | TRBJ1-6 | TRBV11-2 | TGTGCCAGCAGCCGGGACACCGCTAATTCACCCCTCCACTTT | CASSRDTANSPLHF
TRBD2 | - | TRBJ2-1 | TRBV7-3 | TGTGCCAGCAGCCCGCGACTAGCCCCTCAGTATGAGCAGTTCTTC | CASSPRLAPQYEQFF
- | - | TRBJ1-2 | TRBV24-1 | TGTGCCACCAGACCGGGACATGTGGGAGGCTACACCTTC | CATRPGHVGGYTF
- | - | TRBJ2-3 | TRBV5-1 | TGCGCCAGCAGCTCGACAGGTCCTAGCACAGATACGCAGTATTTT | CASSSTGPSTDTQYF
TRBD1 | - | TRBJ2-5 | TRBV5-1 | TGCGCCAGCAGCTGGGGACAGGGGCAGGGAGGAACCCAGTACTTC | CASSWGQGQGGTQYF
- | many | TRBJ2-3 | TRBV9 | TGTGCCAGCAGCGTAGAGGGGCGTACGGCAGATACGCAGTATTTT | CASSVEGRTADTQYF
TRBD1 | - | TRBJ2-1 | TRBV7-9 | TGTGCCAGCAGCAGAGGACAGGGTCGGGATGAGCAGTTCTTC | CASSRGQGRDEQFF
- | once | TRBJ1-4 | TRBV5-5 | TGTGCCAGCAGCTACCGGGACGGAGGGGAACTGTTTTTT | CASSYRDGGELFF
TRBD2 | - | TRBJ2-3 | TRBV28 | TGTGCCAGCACCCCGTCCCAGGGATGGACTAGCGGCGGCCTCACAGATACGCAGTATTTT | CASTPSQGWTSGGLTDTQYF
- | - | TRBJ1-2 | TRBV7-8 | TGTGCCAGCAGTTCGGTCAACTATGGCTACACCTTC | CASSSVNYGYTF
- | few | TRBJ1-2 | TRBV24-1 | TGTGCCACCAGTGGAGCAGGGCGCTATGGCTACACCTTC | CATSGAGRYGYTF